These T cell receptor beta chains were read from a single sample in a study of blood T cell repertoires in COVID-19. Profiled with immunoSEQ multiplex PCR; TCRdb holds only in-frame clones, not every one. The data show around 290,000 clones, more than 70% seen once. Material for sequencing was peripheral blood. The receptors derive from a woman in her fifties or sixties who had recovered from COVID-19. Each CDR3 is given with its conserved first and last residue. D genes are given only for firm matches. Clone size is not always given. Where it is, it says once, few, many or a class for expanded clones.

V gene	D gene	clone size	J gene	CDR3 protein	CDR3 DNA
TRBV30	-	-	TRBJ1-2	CACRQNYGYTF	TGTGCCTGCAGACAGAACTATGGCTACACCTTC
TRBV6-5	TRBD1	few	TRBJ2-3	CASSLDRVADTQYF	TGTGCCAGCAGTTTGGACAGGGTAGCAGATACGCAGTATTTT
TRBV5-6	-	-	TRBJ2-7	CASSLLFGPSYEQYF	TGTGCCAGCAGCTTGCTGTTCGGTCCCTCCTACGAGCAGTACTTC
TRBV28	-	-	TRBJ2-7	CASSFHTGESEQYF	TGTGCCAGCAGTTTTCATACGGGAGAGAGTGAGCAGTACTTC
TRBV7-9	TRBD1	-	TRBJ1-5	CASSASGQYNQPQHF	TGTGCCAGCAGCGCCTCGGGACAGTACAATCAGCCCCAGCATTTT
TRBV24-1	TRBD1	-	TRBJ2-7	CATRNRGPHGLSDGEQYF	TGTGCCACCAGGAACAGGGGGCCTCATGGACTATCTGATGGCGAGCAGTACTTC
TRBV11-2	-	-	TRBJ1-1	CASSLEDREAFF	TGTGCCAGCAGCTTAGAAGACAGAGAAGCTTTCTTT
TRBV3-1/TRBV3-2	-	-	TRBJ1-4	CASSQGRTENEKLFF	TGTGCCAGCAGCCAAGGCAGAACAGAAAATGAAAAACTGTTTTTT
TRBV3-1/TRBV3-2	TRBD2	-	TRBJ2-1	CASSPEGREFEQFF	TGTGCCAGCAGCCCAGAGGGGCGGGAGTTTGAGCAGTTCTTC
TRBV27	TRBD1	-	TRBJ1-5	CASSPGQGGLSNQPQHF	TGTGCCAGCAGCCCGGGACAGGGGGGCCTATCCAATCAGCCCCAGCATTTT
TRBV28	TRBD1	once	TRBJ1-2	CASSLTGTGEGYGYTF	TGTGCCAGCAGTTTGACCGGGACAGGGGAGGGGTATGGCTACACCTTC
TRBV5-4	TRBD2	-	TRBJ2-3	CASSLVRGGYTDTQYF	TGTGCCAGCAGCTTGGTACGGGGGGGGTACACAGATACGCAGTATTTT
TRBV7-9	-	-	TRBJ1-1	CASSSSRGVMNTEAFF	TGTGCCAGCAGCTCGTCCCGGGGGGTGATGAACACTGAAGCTTTCTTT
TRBV7-8	TRBD1	-	TRBJ1-6	CASSPGWDRDFSPLHF	TGTGCCAGCAGCCCAGGATGGGACAGGGATTTTTCACCCCTCCACTTT
TRBV7-2	-	-	TRBJ2-1	CASSLARVSQFF	TGTGCCAGCAGCTTAGCGCGCGTATCCCAGTTCTTC
TRBV12-3/TRBV12-4	-	few	TRBJ2-7	CASSTRPYEQYF	TGTGCCAGCAGTACTAGGCCCTACGAGCAGTACTTC
TRBV6-6	-	-	TRBJ1-3	CASSQDSSGNTIYF	TGTGCCAGCAGTCAAGACAGCTCTGGAAACACCATATATTTT
TRBV6-5	-	-	TRBJ2-2	CASSPDIAVLGELFF	TGTGCCAGCAGTCCGGACATAGCCGTCCTCGGGGAGCTGTTTTTT
TRBV7-9	TRBD1	-	TRBJ1-1	CASSPPDRATEAFF	TGTGCCAGCAGCCCCCCGGACAGGGCAACTGAAGCTTTCTTT
TRBV20-1	-	-	TRBJ2-7	CSASFSYEQYF	TGCAGTGCTAGCTTCAGCTACGAGCAGTACTTC
TRBV4-1	TRBD1	few	TRBJ1-5	CASSHTGGAGQPQHF	TGCGCCAGCAGCCATACAGGGGGCGCGGGTCAGCCCCAGCATTTT
TRBV6-6	TRBD2	-	TRBJ2-7	CASSYSAGVKDEQYF	TGTGCCAGCAGTTACTCGGCGGGAGTGAAGGACGAGCAGTACTTC
TRBV30	-	-	TRBJ2-5	CAWSFAGPQYF	TGTGCCTGGAGTTTCGCGGGGCCCCAGTACTTC
TRBV14	TRBD2	-	TRBJ2-2	CASSQGLAGGRELFF	TGTGCCAGCAGCCAGGGACTAGCGGGAGGCCGGGAGCTGTTTTTT
TRBV2	TRBD2	-	TRBJ2-1	CASSAGTSGGTQQFF	TGTGCCAGCAGCGCTGGGACTAGCGGGGGTACCCAGCAGTTCTTC
TRBV7-2	TRBD2	-	TRBJ2-1	CASSLAGGGGYNEQFF	TGTGCCAGCAGCTTAGCCGGCGGGGGTGGTTACAATGAGCAGTTCTTC
TRBV9	TRBD1	-	TRBJ1-5	CASSVGTGAGQPQHF	TGTGCCAGCAGCGTGGGGACAGGGGCGGGCCAGCCCCAGCATTTT
TRBV7-2	-	-	TRBJ1-4	CASSLDWTKTNEKLFF	TGTGCCAGCAGCTTGGACTGGACCAAGACTAATGAAAAACTGTTTTTT
TRBV15	-	-	TRBJ2-7	CATSRSLAGGSYEQYF	TGTGCCACCAGCAGATCCCTAGCTGGAGGGAGCTACGAGCAGTACTTC
TRBV7-9	TRBD1	-	TRBJ1-3	CATPARTGGPGSSGNTIYF	TGTGCCACCCCAGCCAGGACAGGGGGTCCTGGATCCTCTGGAAACACCATATATTTT
TRBV5-1	TRBD1	-	TRBJ2-7	CASSSYRTGAYEQYF	TGCGCCAGCAGCTCATACCGGACAGGGGCCTACGAGCAGTACTTC
TRBV6-6	-	-	TRBJ1-5	CASSPTGTYAQPQHF	TGTGCCAGCAGTCCTACAGGGACCTACGCTCAGCCCCAGCATTTT
TRBV4-1	-	-	TRBJ2-1	CASSQESWGPEQFF	TGCGCCAGCAGCCAAGAGTCGTGGGGGCCCGAGCAGTTCTTC